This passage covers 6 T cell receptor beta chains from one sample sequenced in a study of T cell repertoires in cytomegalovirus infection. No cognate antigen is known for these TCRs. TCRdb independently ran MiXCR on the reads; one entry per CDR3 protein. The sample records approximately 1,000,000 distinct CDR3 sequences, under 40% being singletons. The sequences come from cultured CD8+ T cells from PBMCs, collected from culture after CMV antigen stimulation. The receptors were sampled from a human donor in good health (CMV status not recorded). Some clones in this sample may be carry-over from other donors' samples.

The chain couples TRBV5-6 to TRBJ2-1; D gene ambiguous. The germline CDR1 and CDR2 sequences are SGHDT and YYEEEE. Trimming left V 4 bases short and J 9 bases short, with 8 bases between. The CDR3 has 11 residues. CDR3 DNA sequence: TGTGCCAGCAGCGACCCGAGTGAGCAGTTCTTC. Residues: CASSDPSEQFF.

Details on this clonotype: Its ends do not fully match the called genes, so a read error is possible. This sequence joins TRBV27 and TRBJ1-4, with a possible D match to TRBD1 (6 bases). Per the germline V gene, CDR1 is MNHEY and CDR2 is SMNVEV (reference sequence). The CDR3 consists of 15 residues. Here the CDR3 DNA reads TGTGCCAGCAGTAACCCGATGGGGGGCGATGAAAAACCGTTTTTT. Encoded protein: CASSNPMGGDEKPFF.

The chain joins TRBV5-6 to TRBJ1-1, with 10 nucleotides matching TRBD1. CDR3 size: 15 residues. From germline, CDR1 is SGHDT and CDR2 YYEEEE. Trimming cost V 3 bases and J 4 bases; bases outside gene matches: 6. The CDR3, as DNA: TGTGCCAGCAGCTGGGGACAGGGGATGAGCACTGAAGCTTTCTTT. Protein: CASSWGQGMSTEAFF.

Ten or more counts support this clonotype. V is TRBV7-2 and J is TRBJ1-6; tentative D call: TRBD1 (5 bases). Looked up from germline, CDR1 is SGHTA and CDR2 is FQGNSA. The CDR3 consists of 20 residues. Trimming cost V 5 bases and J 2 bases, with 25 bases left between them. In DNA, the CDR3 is TGTGCCAGCAGCCCCAAGCCCCGTCTAGACTGGGGCGCCTATAATTCACCCCTCCACTTT. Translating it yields CASSPKPRLDWGAYNSPLHF.

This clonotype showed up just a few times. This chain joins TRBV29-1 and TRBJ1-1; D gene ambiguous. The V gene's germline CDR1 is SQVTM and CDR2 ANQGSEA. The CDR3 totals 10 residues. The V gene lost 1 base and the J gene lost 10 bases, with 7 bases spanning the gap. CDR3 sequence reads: CSVEGSRAFF. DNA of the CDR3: TGCAGCGTTGAAGGCAGTAGAGCTTTCTTT.

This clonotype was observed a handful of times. The CDR3: CASSLEVRAGGTEAFF. The CDR3 bases are TGTGCCAGCAGCTTAGAAGTCAGGGCAGGAGGCACTGAAGCTTTCTTT. The gene calls are TRBV7-9 and TRBJ1-1; D might be TRBD1 (5 bases). The germline V gene has CDR1 SEHNR and CDR2 FQNEAQ (reference sequence). The CDR3 extends over 16 amino acids. V shed 1 base and J shed 4 bases, with 16 bases lying between them.